The 15 T cell receptor beta chains below were found in one sample sequenced in a study of beta chain features in type 1 diabetes. Study-wide results and limits: Among patients with Type 1 diabetes, TCRB CDR3s were moderately but significantly shorter in every one of the four CD4+ subsets.

No antigen is known for these receptors. Isolated RNA was reverse transcribed in full, so expressed TCRB transcripts were sequenced. Some clones are missing from TCRdb's copy, which holds only in-frame ones; the method was immunoSEQ multiplex PCR. The table shows approximately 170,000 clones, with 7.8% occurring only once. Sequencing used central memory CD4+ T cells from blood. These receptors were collected from a woman aged 40 to 55 with type 1 diabetes.

A few counts support this clone. The rearrangement links TRBV28 to TRBJ1-5; no clear D. Per the germline V gene, CDR1 is MDHEN and CDR2 is SYDVKM. V lost 2 bases, J lost 5 bases, and 10 bases lay in between. The CDR3 length is 14 residues. The CDR3 sequence: CASSLSSVDQPQHF. CDR3 nucleotides: TGTGCCAGCAGTTTAAGTTCGGTAGATCAGCCCCAGCATTTT. The entire variable domain, with the rest obtained from reference TRBV28 and TRBJ1-5, is as follows: DVKVTQSSRYLVKRTGEKVFLECVQDMDHENMFWYRQDPGLGLRLIYFSYDVKMKEKGDIPEGYSVSREKKERFSLILESASTNQTSMYLCASSLSSVDQPQHFGDGTRLSIL.

The rearrangement joins TRBV7-2 to TRBJ2-4, with 7 bases aligning to TRBD1. Germline loops: CDR1 SGHTA, CDR2 FQGNSA. The CDR3 loop spans 14 amino acids. With 4 bases clipped from V and 9 bases from J, the junction kept 9 bases outside the gene matches. DNA for the CDR3: TGTGCCAGCAGCTCAACAGGGGATGGGGCCATTCAGTACTTC. Its translation is CASSSTGDGAIQYF.

This clone was recorded a few times. This chain joins TRBV27 and TRBJ2-4; 12 bases agree with TRBD1. Per the germline V gene, CDR1 is MNHEY and CDR2 is SMNVEV (reference sequence). This CDR3 has 13 amino acids. V lost 9 bases and J lost 8; bases outside the gene matches: 5. Here the CDR3 reads CASMGQGAYIQYF. CDR3 bases: TGTGCCAGTATGGGACAGGGGGCTTACATTCAGTACTTC.

V and J are TRBV29-1 and TRBJ1-1; 7 positions agree with TRBD1. The CDR3 runs 14 residues. In germline, CDR1 is SQVTM, CDR2 ANQGSEA. V lost 4 bases, J lost 3 bases, and 8 bases stayed unmatched. The DNA for the CDR3 is TGCAGCGTTGGGGCAGGGGGAATGTACACTGAAGCTTTCTTT. Encoded protein: CSVGAGGMYTEAFF.

The chain is built from TRBV4-2 and TRBJ2-7; 9 bases map to TRBD1. The germline V gene has CDR1 LGHNA and CDR2 YNFKEQ. V gave up 4 bases and J gave up 5 bases; unmatched junction bases: 12. This CDR3 is 16 amino acids long. CDR3 residues: CASSPQSDRGVNEQYF. DNA for the CDR3: TGTGCCAGCAGCCCACAATCGGACAGGGGAGTGAACGAGCAGTACTTC.

The rearrangement uses TRBV28 and TRBJ2-7, with 8 bases aligning to TRBD1. This CDR3 region has 16 residues. V was clipped by 3 bases and J by 7 bases; unmatched bases: 14. CDR1 MDHEN and CDR2 SYDVKM come from the germline V gene. CDR3 bases: TGTGCCAGCAGTTTCCCCAATCGGACAGGGCAAGGGGAGCAGTACTTC. Its translation: CASSFPNRTGQGEQYF.

V usage is TRBV7-2 and J usage is TRBJ2-3; no clear D. From germline, CDR1 is SGHTA and CDR2 FQGNSA. The CDR3 loop spans 13 amino acids. Trimming pared 6 bases from V and 2 bases from J, leaving 9 bases between. This CDR3 is CASRSPYTDTQYF. The CDR3 coding sequence is TGTGCCAGCAGGTCCCCCTACACAGATACGCAGTATTTT.

This clone was seen a handful of times. This chain joins TRBV7-2 and TRBJ1-6; a weak D match, TRBD1 (5 bases). V lost 4 bases and J lost 9, with 13 bases in between. This CDR3 spans 14 amino acids. Germline V gene sequence: CDR1 SGHTA, CDR2 FQGNSA. In nucleotides, the CDR3 is TGTGCCAGCAGCTCTCAGGGTGTGGGTTCACCCCTCCACTTT. Translated, it gives CASSSQGVGSPLHF.

The chain uses TRBV19 and TRBJ2-5; no definite D call. The V gene lost 5 bases and the J gene lost 1 base, with 14 bases spanning the gap. CDR3 length equals 15 residues. Germline CDR1 is LNHDA and CDR2 is SQIVND (reference sequence). CDR3: CASSHNHRPQETQYF. The DNA for the CDR3 is TGTGCCAGTAGTCACAATCACAGACCCCAAGAGACCCAGTACTTC.

This chain connects TRBV9 to TRBJ2-7, with a tentative D call TRBD2 (5 bases). Trimming took 1 base from V and 4 from J, leaving 12 bases between them. The CDR3 is 14 residues long. Germline V gene lookup returns CDR1 SGDLS and CDR2 YYNGEE. The CDR3 loop is CASSVSDYGYEQYF. The CDR3 nucleotides are TGTGCCAGCAGCGTATCCGACTACGGGTACGAGCAGTACTTC.

This clone was seen more than once but under ten times. The chain joins TRBV29-1 to TRBJ2-3; maybe TRBD1 (6 bases). The CDR3 extends over 14 amino acids. Per germline, CDR1 SQVTM and CDR2 ANQGSEA. CDR3 DNA sequence: TGCGGAGCCCGACCGACAGGCCCCACAGATACGCAGTATTTT. Translating it yields CGARPTGPTDTQYF.

This clone was recorded a few times. This chain uses TRBV5-6 with TRBJ1-5; 9 positions agree with TRBD1. The CDR3 sequence is 15 residues long. Trimming at V came to 3 bases and at J to 1 base, leaving 2 bases not matched to a gene. The germline V gene has CDR1 SGHDT and CDR2 YYEEEE. This CDR3 is CASSSGTGSNQPQHF. The DNA for the CDR3 is TGTGCCAGCAGCTCTGGGACAGGGAGCAATCAGCCCCAGCATTTT. Based on the CDR3 plus reference TRBV5-6 and TRBJ1-5, the full variable domain is DAGVTQSPTHLIKTRGQQVTLRCSPKSGHDTVSWYQQALGQGPQFIFQYYEEEERQRGNFPDRFSGHQFPNYSSELNVNALLLGDSALYLCASSSGTGSNQPQHFGDGTRLSIL.

This chain joins TRBV4-3 and TRBJ1-2, with 8 bases identical to TRBD1. CDR3 size: 13 residues. Germline CDR1 is LGHNA and CDR2 is YSLEER. V trimming: 4 bases; J trimming: 4 bases; junction bases outside the gene matches: 2. Here the CDR3 reads CASSLGTGYGYTF. The CDR3 DNA reads TGCGCCAGCAGCCTAGGGACAGGCTATGGCTACACCTTC.

This clone was seen a few times. The chain uses TRBV4-3 and TRBJ1-2; unclear D gene. CDR1 and CDR2 from the germline V gene are LGHNA and YSLEER. Between the trimmed V and J ends, which lost 5 bases and 5 bases, there was a span of 15 bases. The CDR3 runs 14 residues. The CDR3 protein is CASSSRRSQYGYTF. CDR3 nucleotide sequence: TGCGCCAGCAGCTCAAGGAGAAGTCAGTATGGCTACACCTTC.

This clone was picked up a small number of times. V usage is TRBV10-3 and J usage is TRBJ2-7; perhaps TRBD1 as D (6 bases). The germline CDR1 and CDR2 sequences are ENHRY and SYGVKD. Trimming shortened V by 6 bases and J by 4 bases, and 10 bases separated the two germline ends. CDR3 length equals 12 residues. CDR3 sequence reads: CAIRTQGYEQYF. The DNA for the CDR3 is TGTGCCATCAGGACCCAGGGGTACGAGCAGTACTTC.